The present T cell receptor (beta chain) was sequenced within a study of post-analysis software for immune sequencing data. Broader study findings: About 5 TRBV segments (TRBV5-6, TRBV5-1 and TRBV20-1 among them) occurred more frequently in patients than in controls.

A word on this clonotype: Its antigen remains unidentified.

TCR beta cDNA libraries included unique molecular identifiers. TCRdb itself ran the PCR reads through MiXCR, one entry per CDR3 protein. The table includes about 810,000 distinct CDR3 sequences, approximately 53% detected once. Germline V CDR1 and CDR2: SGHRS, YFSETQ. The CDR3 is 13 amino acids. V was shortened by 0 bases and J by 4 bases, with 4 bases between the two germline ends. The chain recombines TRBV5-1 with TRBJ1-4; D is undetermined. Material for sequencing was blood. This clonotype was sampled from a girl aged 5-17 years with multiple sclerosis. CDR3: CASSLAVNEKLFF. The CDR3 coding sequence is TGCGCCAGCAGCTTGGCTGTTAATGAAAAACTGTTTTTT.